This TCR beta chain was found in a study of T cell responses to AZD1222 COVID-19 vaccine. TCRdb keeps only in-frame clones here, not all; method: immunoSEQ multiplex PCR. The table records 90,000 to 100,000 clones, roughly 80% of them present only once. Germline CDR1 SNHLY, CDR2 FYNNEI. This CDR3 spans 12 amino acids. The V and J ends lost 5 bases and 9 bases, in that order; junction bases with no gene match: 1. This chain links TRBV2 with TRBJ1-6, with 7 bases that match TRBD1. The sample was peripheral blood, taken 28 days after the second AZD1222 dose. The receptor was isolated from an adult who received the AZD1222 COVID-19 vaccine. The CDR3 is CASSQGVSPLHF. CDR3 in DNA: TGTGCCAGCAGTCAGGGGGTTTCACCCCTCCACTTT.